This T cell receptor beta chain emerged from a study of CD8+ T cells in alopecia areata. Study at large: Twice daily, treated patients received 5 to 10 mg of oral tofacitinib. Overall study findings and caveats: Possibly because of HLA-related factors, TCR sharing was less clear across patients than in mice.

This clone was recorded once. Antigen unknown. The sequencing template was cDNA reverse transcribed from extracted RNA. Sequencing used immunoSEQ multiplex PCR; TCRdb keeps in-frame clones, though not all of them. The sample has about 56,000 clones; approximately 96% are singletons. Collected material from alopecia areata patients comprised lesional scalp punch biopsies and peripheral blood. The CDR3 length is 17 residues. V gave up 3 bases and J gave up 6 bases; unmatched junction bases: 14. Germline loops: CDR1 MGHDK, CDR2 SYGVNS. This chain joins TRBV25-1 and TRBJ1-1; 9 positions agree with TRBD1. The input for sequencing was CD8+ T cells sorted from blood, taken at week 0. The receptor comes from a human donor with alopecia areata. The CDR3 sequence: CASSDWGPGTGIAEAFF. As DNA, the CDR3 is TGTGCCAGCAGTGATTGGGGGCCGGGGACAGGGATAGCTGAAGCTTTCTTT.